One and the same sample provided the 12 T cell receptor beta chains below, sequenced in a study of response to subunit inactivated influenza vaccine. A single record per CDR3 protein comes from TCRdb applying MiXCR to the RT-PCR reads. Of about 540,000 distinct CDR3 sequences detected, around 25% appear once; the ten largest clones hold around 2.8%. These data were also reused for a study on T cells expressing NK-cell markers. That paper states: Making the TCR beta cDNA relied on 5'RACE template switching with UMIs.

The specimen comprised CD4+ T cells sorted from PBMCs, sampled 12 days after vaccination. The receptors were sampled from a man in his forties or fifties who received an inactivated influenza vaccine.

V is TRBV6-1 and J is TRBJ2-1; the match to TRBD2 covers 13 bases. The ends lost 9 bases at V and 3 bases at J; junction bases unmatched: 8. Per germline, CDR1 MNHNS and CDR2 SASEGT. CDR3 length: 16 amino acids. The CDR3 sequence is CARRLAGGPIYNEQFF. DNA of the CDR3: TGTGCCAGACGACTAGCGGGAGGCCCTATCTACAATGAGCAGTTCTTC.

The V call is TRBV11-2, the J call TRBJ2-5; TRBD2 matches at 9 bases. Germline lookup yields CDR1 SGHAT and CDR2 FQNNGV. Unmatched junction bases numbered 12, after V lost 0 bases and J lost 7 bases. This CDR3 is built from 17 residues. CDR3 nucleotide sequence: TGTGCCAGCAGCTTAGATCTGCTAGCGGGAAATCGGGGGACCCAGTACTTC. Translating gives CASSLDLLAGNRGTQYF.

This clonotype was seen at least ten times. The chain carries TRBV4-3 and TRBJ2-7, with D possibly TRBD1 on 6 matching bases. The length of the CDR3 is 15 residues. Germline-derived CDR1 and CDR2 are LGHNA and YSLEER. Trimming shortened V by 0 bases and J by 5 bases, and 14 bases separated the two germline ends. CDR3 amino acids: CASSQDHNRANEQYF. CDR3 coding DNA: TGCGCCAGCAGCCAAGATCATAACAGGGCCAACGAGCAGTACTTC.

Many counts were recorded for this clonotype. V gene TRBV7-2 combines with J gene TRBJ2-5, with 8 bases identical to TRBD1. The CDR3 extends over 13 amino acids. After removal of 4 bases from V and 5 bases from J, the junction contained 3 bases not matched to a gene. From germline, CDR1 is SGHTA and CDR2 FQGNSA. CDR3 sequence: CASSSRTGETQYF. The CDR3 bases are TGTGCCAGCAGCTCCCGGACAGGGGAGACCCAGTACTTC.

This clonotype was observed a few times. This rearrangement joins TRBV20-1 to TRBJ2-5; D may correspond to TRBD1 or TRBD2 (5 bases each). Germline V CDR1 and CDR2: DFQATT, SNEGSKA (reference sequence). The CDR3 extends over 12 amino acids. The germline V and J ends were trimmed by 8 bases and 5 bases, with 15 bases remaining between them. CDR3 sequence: CSLYGAAETQYF. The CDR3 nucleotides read TGCAGTTTATACGGGGCCGCTGAGACCCAGTACTTC.

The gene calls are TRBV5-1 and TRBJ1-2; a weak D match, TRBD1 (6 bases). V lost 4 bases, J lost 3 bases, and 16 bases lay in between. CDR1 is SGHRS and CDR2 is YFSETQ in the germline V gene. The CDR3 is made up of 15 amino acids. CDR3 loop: CASSVTTGLDYGYTF. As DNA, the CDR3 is TGCGCCAGCAGCGTTACGACAGGTCTGGACTATGGCTACACCTTC.

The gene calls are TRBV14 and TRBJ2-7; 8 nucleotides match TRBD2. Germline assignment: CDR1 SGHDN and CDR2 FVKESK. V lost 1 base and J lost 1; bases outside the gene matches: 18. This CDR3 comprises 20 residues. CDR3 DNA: TGTGCCAGCAGCCAAGGAGATGATACTATGAGCGGGGGATATTCCTACGAGCAGTACTTC. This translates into CASSQGDDTMSGGYSYEQYF.

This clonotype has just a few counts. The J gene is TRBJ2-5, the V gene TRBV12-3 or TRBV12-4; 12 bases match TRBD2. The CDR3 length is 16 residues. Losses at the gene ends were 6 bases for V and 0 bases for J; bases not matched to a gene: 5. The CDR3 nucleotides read TGTGCCAGCAGCCAAACTAGCGGGGGGTACCAAGAGACCCAGTACTTC. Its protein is CASSQTSGGYQETQYF.

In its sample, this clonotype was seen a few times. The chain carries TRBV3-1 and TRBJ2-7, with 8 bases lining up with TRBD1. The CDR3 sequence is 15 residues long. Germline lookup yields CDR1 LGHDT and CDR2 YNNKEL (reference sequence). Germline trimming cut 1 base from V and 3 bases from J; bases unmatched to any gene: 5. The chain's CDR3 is CASSQGQGAHYEQYF. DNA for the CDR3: TGTGCCAGCAGCCAAGGGCAGGGGGCACACTACGAGCAGTACTTC.

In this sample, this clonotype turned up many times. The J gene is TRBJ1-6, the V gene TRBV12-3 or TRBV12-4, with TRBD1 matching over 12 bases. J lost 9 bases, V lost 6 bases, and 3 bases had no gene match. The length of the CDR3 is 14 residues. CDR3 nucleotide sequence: TGTGCCAGCAGCCGGGACAGGGGGCGTTCACCCCTCCACTTT. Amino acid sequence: CASSRDRGRSPLHF.

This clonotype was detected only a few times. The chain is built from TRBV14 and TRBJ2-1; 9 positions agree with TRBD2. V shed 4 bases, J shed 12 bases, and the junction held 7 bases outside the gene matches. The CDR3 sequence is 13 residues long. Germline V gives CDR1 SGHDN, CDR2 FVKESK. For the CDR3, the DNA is TGTGCCAGCAGCCCGGGAGCGGGAGGCCGGCAGTTCTTC. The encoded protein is CASSPGAGGRQFF.

CDR3 nucleotide sequence: TGTGCCAGCAGCCCCGACACCTACAATGAGCAGTTCTTC. As protein: CASSPDTYNEQFF. The chain is built from TRBV7-9 and TRBJ2-1; D gene unclear. The V end was cut by 5 bases, the J end by 2 bases, with 7 bases between. Germline V gives CDR1 SEHNR, CDR2 FQNEAQ (reference sequence). The CDR3 has 13 residues.